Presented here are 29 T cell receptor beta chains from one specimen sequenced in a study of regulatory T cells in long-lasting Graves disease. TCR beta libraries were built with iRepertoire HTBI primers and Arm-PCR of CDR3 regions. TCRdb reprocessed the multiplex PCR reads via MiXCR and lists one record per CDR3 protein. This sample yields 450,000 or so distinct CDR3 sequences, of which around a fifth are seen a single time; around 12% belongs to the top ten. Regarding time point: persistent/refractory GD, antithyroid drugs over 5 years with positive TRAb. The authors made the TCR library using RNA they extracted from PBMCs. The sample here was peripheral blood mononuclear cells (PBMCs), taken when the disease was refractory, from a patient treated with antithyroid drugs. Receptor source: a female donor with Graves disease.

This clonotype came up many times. CDR3 bases: TGCGCCAGCAGCTTGGCCGAAGGGGCTGAAGCTTTCTTT. Translating it yields CASSLAEGAEAFF. The V and J genes are TRBV5-1 and TRBJ1-1; D may be TRBD1 (5 bases). The CDR3 runs to 13 residues. CDR1 and CDR2 (germline): SGHRS, YFSETQ. The germline V and J ends were trimmed by 0 bases and 6 bases, with 9 bases remaining between them.

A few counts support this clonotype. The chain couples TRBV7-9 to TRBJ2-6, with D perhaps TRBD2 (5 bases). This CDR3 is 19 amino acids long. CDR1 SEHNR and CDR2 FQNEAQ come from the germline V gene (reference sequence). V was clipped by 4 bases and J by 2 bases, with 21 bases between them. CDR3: CASSSLGPEFHTGANVLTF. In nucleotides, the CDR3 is TGTGCCAGCAGCTCACTAGGACCTGAGTTTCATACTGGGGCCAACGTCCTGACTTTC.

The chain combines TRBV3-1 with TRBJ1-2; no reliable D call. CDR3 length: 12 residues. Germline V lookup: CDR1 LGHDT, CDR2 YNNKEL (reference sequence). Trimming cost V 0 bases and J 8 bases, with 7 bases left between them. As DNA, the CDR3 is TGTGCCAGCAGCCAAGATCGGGTAGGCTACACCTTC. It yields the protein CASSQDRVGYTF.

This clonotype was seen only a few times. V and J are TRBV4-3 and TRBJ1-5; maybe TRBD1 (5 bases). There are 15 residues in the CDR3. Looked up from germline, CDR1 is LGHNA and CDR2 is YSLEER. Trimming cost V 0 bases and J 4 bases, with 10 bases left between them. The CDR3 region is CASSQDGGVNQPQHF. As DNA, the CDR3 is TGCGCCAGCAGCCAAGATGGAGGGGTTAATCAGCCCCAGCATTTT.

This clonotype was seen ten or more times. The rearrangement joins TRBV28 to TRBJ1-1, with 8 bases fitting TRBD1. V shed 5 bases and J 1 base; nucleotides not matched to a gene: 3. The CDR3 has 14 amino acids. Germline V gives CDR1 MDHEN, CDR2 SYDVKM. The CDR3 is CASSAGGRNTEAFF. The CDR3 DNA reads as TGTGCCAGCAGTGCAGGGGGCCGGAACACTGAAGCTTTCTTT.

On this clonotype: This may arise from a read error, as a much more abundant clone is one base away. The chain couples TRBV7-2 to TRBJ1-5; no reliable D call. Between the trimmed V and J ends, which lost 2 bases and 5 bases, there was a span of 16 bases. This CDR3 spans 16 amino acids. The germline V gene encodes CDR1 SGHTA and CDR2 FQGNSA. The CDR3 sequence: CASSLLRRLIDQPQHF. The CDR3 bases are TGTGCCAGCAGCTTACTGAGGCGGCTCATCGATCAGCCCCAGCATTTT.

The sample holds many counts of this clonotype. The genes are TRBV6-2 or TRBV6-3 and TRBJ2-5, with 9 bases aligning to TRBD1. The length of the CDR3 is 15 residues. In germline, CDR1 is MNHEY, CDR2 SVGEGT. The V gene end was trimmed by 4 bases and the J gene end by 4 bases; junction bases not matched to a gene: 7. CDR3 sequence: CASSFPGQGVETQYF. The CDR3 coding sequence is TGTGCCAGCAGTTTCCCGGGACAGGGAGTAGAGACCCAGTACTTC.

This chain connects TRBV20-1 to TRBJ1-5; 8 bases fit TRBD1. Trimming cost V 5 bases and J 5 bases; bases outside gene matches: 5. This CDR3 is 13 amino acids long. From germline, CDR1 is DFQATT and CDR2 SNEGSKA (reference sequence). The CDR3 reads CSAGQGGYQPQHF. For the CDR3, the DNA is TGCAGTGCTGGACAGGGTGGCTATCAGCCCCAGCATTTT.

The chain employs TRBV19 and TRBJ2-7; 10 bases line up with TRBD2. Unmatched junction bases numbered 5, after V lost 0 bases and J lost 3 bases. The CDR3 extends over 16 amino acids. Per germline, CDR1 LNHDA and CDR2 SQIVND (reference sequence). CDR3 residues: CASSIEALAGFYEQYF. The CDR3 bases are TGTGCCAGTAGTATAGAGGCACTAGCGGGATTCTACGAGCAGTACTTC.

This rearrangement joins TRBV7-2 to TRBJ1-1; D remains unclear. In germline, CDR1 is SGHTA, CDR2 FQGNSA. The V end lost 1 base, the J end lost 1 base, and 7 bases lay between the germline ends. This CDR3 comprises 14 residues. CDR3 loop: CASSLVYQNTEAFF. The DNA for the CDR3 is TGTGCCAGCAGCTTAGTTTACCAGAACACTGAAGCTTTCTTT.

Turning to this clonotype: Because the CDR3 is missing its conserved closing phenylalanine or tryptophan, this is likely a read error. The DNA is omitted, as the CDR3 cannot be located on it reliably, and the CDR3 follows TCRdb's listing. The CDR3 loop is CASSQDRPGTRYL. This chain connects TRBV3-1 to TRBJ2-7; the D call in the table, TRBD1, was not verified against the DNA. With termini counted, the CDR3 has 13 amino acids. Germline-derived CDR1 and CDR2 are LGHDT and YNNKEL (reference sequence).

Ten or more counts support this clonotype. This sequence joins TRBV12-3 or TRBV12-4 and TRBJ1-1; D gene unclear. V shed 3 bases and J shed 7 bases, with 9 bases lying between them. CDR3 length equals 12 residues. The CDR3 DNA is TGTGCCAGCAGTTTCAAAACAAATGAAGCTTTCTTT. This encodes CASSFKTNEAFF.

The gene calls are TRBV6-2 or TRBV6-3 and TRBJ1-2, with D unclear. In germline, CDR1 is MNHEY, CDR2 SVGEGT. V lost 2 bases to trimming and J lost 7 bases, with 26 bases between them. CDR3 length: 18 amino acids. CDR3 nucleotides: TGTGCCAGCAGTTACGGCGGTCAAACCCCTTCACGGGGTTTTGGCTACACCTTC. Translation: CASSYGGQTPSRGFGYTF.

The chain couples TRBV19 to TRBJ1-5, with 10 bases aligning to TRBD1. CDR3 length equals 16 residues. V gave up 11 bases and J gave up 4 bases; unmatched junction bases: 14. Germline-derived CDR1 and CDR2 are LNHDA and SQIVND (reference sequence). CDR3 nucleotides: TGTGCCCGTGATGACCTCCGGGACAGGGGAAATCAGCCCCAGCATTTT. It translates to CARDDLRDRGNQPQHF. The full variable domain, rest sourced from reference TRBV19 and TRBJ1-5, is DGGITQSPKYLFRKEGQNVTLSCEQNLNHDAMYWYRQDPGQGLRLIYYSQIVNDFQKGDIAEGYSVSREKKESFPLTVTSAQKNPTAFYLCARDDLRDRGNQPQHFGDGTRLSIL.

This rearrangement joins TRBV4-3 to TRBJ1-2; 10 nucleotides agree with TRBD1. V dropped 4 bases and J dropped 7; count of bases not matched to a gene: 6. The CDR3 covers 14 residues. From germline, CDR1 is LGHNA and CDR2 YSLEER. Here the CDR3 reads CASSLRDRGTGYTF. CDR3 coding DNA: TGCGCCAGCAGCCTCCGGGACAGGGGAACTGGCTACACCTTC.

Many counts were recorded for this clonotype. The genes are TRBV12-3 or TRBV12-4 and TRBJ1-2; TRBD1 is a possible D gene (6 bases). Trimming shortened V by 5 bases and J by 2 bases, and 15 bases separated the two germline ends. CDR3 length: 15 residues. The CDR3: CASSASLGGNYGYTF. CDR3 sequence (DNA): TGTGCCAGCAGTGCCTCATTAGGGGGAAACTATGGCTACACCTTC.

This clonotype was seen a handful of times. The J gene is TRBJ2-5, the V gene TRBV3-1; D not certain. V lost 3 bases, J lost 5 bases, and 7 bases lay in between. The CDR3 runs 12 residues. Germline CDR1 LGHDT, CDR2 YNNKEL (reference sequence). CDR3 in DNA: TGTGCCAGCAGCCACCCCCACGAGACCCAGTACTTC. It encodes CASSHPHETQYF.

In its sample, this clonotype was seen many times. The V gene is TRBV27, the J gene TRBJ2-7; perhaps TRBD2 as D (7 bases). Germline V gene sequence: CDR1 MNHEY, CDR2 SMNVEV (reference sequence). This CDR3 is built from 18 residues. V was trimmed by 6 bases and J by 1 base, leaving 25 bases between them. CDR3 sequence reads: CASSTRPFRGGASYEQYF. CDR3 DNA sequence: TGTGCCAGCAGCACCCGGCCGTTTAGGGGGGGCGCGTCCTACGAGCAGTACTTC.

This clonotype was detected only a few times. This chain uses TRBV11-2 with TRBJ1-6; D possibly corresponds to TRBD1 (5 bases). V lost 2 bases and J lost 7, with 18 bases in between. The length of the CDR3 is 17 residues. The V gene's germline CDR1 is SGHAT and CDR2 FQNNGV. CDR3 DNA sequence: TGTGCCAGCAGCTTACATGTCGCGGCAGGGAACAATTCACCCCTCCACTTT. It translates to CASSLHVAAGNNSPLHF.

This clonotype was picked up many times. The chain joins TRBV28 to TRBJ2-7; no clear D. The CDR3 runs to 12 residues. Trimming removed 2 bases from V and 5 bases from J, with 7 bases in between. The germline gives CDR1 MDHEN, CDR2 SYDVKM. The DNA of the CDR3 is TGTGCCAGCAGTTTAGTCCTGGACGAGCAGTACTTC. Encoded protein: CASSLVLDEQYF.

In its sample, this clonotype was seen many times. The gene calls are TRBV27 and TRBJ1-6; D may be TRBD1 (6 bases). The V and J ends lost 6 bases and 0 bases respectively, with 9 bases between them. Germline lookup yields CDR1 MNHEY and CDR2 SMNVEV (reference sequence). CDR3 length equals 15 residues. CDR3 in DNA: TGTGCCAGCAGAACAGGGAGCTCCTATAATTCACCCCTCCACTTT. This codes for CASRTGSSYNSPLHF.

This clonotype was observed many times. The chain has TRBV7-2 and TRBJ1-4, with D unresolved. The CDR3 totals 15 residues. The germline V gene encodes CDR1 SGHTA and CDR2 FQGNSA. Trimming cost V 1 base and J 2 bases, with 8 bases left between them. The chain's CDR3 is CASSLGWRTNEKLFF. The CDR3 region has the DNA TGTGCCAGCAGCTTAGGATGGAGGACTAATGAAAAACTGTTTTTT.

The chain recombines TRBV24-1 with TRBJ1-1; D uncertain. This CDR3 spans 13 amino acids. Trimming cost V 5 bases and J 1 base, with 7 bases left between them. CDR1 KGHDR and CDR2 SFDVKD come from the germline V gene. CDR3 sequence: CATSGGGNTEAFF. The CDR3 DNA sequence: TGTGCCACCAGTGGGGGAGGGAACACTGAAGCTTTCTTT.

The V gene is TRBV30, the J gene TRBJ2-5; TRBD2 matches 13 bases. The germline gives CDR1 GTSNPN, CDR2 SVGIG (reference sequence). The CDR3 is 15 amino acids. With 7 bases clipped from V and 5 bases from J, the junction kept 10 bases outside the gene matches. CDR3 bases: TGTGCCTCCCAGACTAGCGGGGGGCTAAGGGAGACCCAGTACTTC. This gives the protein CASQTSGGLRETQYF.

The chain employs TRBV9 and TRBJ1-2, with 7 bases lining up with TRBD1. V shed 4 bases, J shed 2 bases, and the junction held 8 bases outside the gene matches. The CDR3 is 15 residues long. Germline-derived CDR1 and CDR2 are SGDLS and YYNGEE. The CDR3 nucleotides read TGTGCCAGCAGCCCCTACTTACAGGGGAACTATGGCTACACCTTC. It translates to CASSPYLQGNYGYTF.

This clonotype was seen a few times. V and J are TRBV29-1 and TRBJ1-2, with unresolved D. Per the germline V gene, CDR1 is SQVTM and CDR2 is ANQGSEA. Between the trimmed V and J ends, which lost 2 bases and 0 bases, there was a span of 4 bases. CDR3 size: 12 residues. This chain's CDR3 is CSVELANYGYTF. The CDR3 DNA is TGCAGCGTTGAATTAGCTAACTATGGCTACACCTTC.

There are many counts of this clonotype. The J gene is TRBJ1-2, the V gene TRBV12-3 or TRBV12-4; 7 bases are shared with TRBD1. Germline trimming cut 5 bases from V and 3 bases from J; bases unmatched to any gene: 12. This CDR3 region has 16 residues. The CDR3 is CASSPTPTGRDYGYTF. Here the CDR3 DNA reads TGTGCCAGCAGTCCCACACCGACAGGGCGGGACTATGGCTACACCTTC.

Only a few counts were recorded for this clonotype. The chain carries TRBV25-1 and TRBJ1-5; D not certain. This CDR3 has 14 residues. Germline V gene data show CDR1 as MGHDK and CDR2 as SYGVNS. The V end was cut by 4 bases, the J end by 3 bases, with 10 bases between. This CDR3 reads CASSVVGSNQPQHF. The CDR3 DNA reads TGTGCCAGCAGTGTTGTGGGGTCCAATCAGCCCCAGCATTTT.

As DNA, the CDR3 is TGTGCCAGCAGCTTCCGGGAGAACTATGGCTACACCTTC. Its protein is CASSFRENYGYTF. The chain employs TRBV7-8 and TRBJ1-2; D is undetermined. V lost 3 bases and J lost 2, with 7 bases in between. This CDR3 has 13 amino acids. Germline V gene lookup returns CDR1 SGHVS and CDR2 FQNEAQ.